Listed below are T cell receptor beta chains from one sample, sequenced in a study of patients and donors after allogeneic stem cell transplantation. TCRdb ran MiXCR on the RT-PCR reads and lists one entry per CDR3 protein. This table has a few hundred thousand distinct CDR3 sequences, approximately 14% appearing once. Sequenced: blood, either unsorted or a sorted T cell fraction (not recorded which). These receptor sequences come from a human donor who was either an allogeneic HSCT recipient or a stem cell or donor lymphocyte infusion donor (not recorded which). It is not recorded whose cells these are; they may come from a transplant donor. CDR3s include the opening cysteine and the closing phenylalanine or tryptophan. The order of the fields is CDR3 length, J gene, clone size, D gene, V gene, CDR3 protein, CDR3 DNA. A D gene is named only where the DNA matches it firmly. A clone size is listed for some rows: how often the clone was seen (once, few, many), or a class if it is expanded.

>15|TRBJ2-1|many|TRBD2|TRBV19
CASSIGTSGSIKQFF
TGTGCCAGTAGTATCGGGACTAGCGGGAGTATCAAGCAGTTCTTC
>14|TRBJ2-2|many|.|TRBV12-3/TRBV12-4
CASTYSAPSGELFF
TGTGCCAGCACCTATTCTGCGCCTTCCGGGGAGCTGTTTTTT
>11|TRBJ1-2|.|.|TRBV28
CASRESYGYTF
TGTGCCAGCAGAGAGAGCTATGGCTACACCTTC
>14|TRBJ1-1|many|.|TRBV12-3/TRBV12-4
CASRRSGDYTEAFF
TGTGCCAGCAGACGATCCGGGGATTATACTGAAGCTTTCTTT
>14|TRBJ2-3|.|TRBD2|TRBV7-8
CASTGGGSPDTQYF
TGTGCCAGCACCGGGGGGGGGTCTCCAGATACGCAGTATTTT
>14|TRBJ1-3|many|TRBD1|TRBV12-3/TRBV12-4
CASRPTGLGNTIYF
TGTGCCAGCAGACCGACAGGGTTGGGAAACACCATATATTTT
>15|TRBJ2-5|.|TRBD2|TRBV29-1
CSVERLAGLQETQYF
TGCAGCGTCGAGCGGCTAGCGGGGCTCCAAGAGACCCAGTACTTC
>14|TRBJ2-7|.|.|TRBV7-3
CASSSGGSVAEQYF
TGTGCCAGCAGCTCCGGGGGTAGTGTAGCTGAGCAGTACTTC
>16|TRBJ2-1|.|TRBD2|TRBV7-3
CASSTWTSGGNNEQFF
TGTGCCAGCAGCACCTGGACTAGCGGCGGGAACAATGAGCAGTTCTTC
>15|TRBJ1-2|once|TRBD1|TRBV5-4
CASSLPTEGAKGYTF
TGTGCCAGCAGCCTACCCACGGAGGGGGCGAAAGGCTACACCTTC
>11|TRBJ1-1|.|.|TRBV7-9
CANGASFEAFF
TGTGCCAACGGAGCATCTTTCGAAGCTTTCTTT
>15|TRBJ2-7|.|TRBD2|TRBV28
CASSFFGSGSNEQYF
TGTGCCAGCAGTTTTTTTGGTAGCGGGAGTAACGAGCAGTACTTC
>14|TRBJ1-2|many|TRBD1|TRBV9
CASSLDRGYNGYTF
TGTGCCAGCAGCCTCGACAGGGGGTACAATGGCTACACCTTC
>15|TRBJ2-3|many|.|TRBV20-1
CSAMILEAQLYTQYF
TGCAGTGCTATGATACTAGAGGCGCAGTTATATACGCAGTATTTT
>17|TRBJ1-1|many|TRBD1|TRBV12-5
CASGLVVSTGQGTEAFF
TGTGCTAGTGGTTTGGTGGTTTCCACCGGACAGGGGACTGAAGCTTTCTTT
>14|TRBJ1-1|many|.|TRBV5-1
CASSLGVMNTEAFF
TGCGCCAGCAGCTTGGGGGTAATGAACACTGAAGCTTTCTTT
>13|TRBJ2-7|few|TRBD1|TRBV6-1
CASSNRGSYEQYF
TGTGCCAGCAGTAACAGGGGTTCCTACGAGCAGTACTTC
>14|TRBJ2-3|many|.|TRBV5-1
CASSLQGPAGTQYF
TGCGCCAGCAGCTTGCAGGGCCCTGCGGGGACGCAGTATTTT
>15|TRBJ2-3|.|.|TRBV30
CAWRRSSASTDTQYF
TGTGCCTGGAGGCGGTCTAGCGCCAGCACAGATACGCAGTATTTT
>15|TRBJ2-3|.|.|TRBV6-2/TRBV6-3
CASSWAGLLTDTQYF
TGTGCCAGCAGTTGGGCCGGGCTACTCACAGATACGCAGTATTTT
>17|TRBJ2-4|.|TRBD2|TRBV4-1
CASSQDPGGGARNIQYF
TGCGCCAGCAGCCAAGATCCGGGCGGGGGGGCAAGAAACATTCAGTACTTC
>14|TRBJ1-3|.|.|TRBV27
CASSFTPSGNTIYF
TGTGCCAGCAGTTTTACGCCCTCTGGAAACACCATATATTTT